Described below is a single TCR beta chain sequence and its context. The V end lost 6 bases, the J end lost 0 bases, and 13 bases lay between the germline ends. Germline-derived CDR1 and CDR2 are SGHDT and YYEEEE. The CDR3 is 14 amino acids. Repertoires were generated with immunoSEQ multiplex PCR, while TCRdb's copy carries only in-frame clones and drops some. The table has almost 400,000 clones, nearly 90% seen once. The data were obtained in a study of blood T cell repertoires in COVID-19. Participants, about 18 to 90 years old, spanned around 26 US areas. Grouping used clinical history reported by participants in a survey and questionnaire. Recovery meant two consecutive negative NP/OP PCR tests, professional clearance, or resolved symptoms.

The source material was PBMCs or T cells enriched from blood (not recorded which). The V and J genes are TRBV5-6 and TRBJ2-7; perhaps TRBD2 as D (5 bases). The receptor was derived from a woman aged 30 to 39 who had recovered from COVID-19. Written as DNA, the CDR3 is TGTGCCAGCACGGAGGCCTACCACTCCTACGAGCAGTACTTC. This encodes CASTEAYHSYEQYF. Variable domain in full (rest from reference TRBV5-6 and TRBJ2-7): DAGVTQSPTHLIKTRGQQVTLRCSPKSGHDTVSWYQQALGQGPQFIFQYYEEEERQRGNFPDRFSGHQFPNYSSELNVNALLLGDSALYLCASTEAYHSYEQYFGPGTRLTVT.